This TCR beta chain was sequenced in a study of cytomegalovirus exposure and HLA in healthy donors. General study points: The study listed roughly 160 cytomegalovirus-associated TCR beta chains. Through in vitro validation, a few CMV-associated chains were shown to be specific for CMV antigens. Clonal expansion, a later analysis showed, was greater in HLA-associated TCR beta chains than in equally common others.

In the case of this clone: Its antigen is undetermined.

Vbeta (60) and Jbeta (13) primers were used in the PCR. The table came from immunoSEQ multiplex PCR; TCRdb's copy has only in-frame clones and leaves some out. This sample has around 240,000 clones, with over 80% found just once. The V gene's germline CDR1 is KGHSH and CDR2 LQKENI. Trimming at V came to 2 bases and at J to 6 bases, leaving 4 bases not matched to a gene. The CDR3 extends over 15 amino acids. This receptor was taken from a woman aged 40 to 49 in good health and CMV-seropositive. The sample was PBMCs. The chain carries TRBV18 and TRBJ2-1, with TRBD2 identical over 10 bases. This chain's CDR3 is CASSPSSGGVNEQFF. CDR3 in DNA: TGTGCCAGCTCACCATCCAGCGGGGGGGTCAATGAGCAGTTCTTC.